The source of this TCR beta chain is a study of shared clonotypes between healthy human individuals. Overall study results and limits: In having few donors, the study represented limited genetic and exposure-history diversity. Among non-shared clonotypes, generation probabilities were lower than among those shared by all four donors. The study found approximately 5% of naive CD4 clonotypes shared across a handful of donors.

Naive CD8 cells comprised CD45RO-negative, CCR7-positively selected cells, excluding terminally differentiated effector memory CD45RA+ cells. Profiling relied on immunoSEQ multiplex PCR, and the TCRdb table lists in-frame clones only, not all of them. This table has about 2.2 million clones, 85% to 95% appearing once. Concerning this clone itself: Its target is unknown. A junction end diverges from the germline sequence, so it may reflect a read error.

This TCR was recovered from a man between 18 and 29 years old in good health. Some clones in this sample may be carry-over from other donors' samples. The sequenced sample consisted of naive CD8+ T cells from PBMCs.

CDR3 sequence reads: CACSIIRDRRDNEQFF. The CDR3 coding sequence is TGTGCCTGTAGTATAATCCGGGACAGGCGAGACAATGAGCAGTTCTTC. The V call is TRBV19, the J call TRBJ2-1; 8 bases are shared with TRBD1. In germline, CDR1 is LNHDA, CDR2 SQIVND (reference sequence). The CDR3 is 16 amino acids.